This T cell receptor (beta chain) originates from a study of blood T cells in healthy people across ages. Across the study: Template switching caught about one barcoded beta molecule for each two T cells.

Findings of the study overall: TCR beta diversity, measured per million T cells, fell in a roughly linear way with age.

With regard to this clonotype: Its antigen is as yet unknown.

The CDR3 has 13 residues. The V gene's germline CDR1 is GTSNPN and CDR2 SVGIG (reference sequence). With 4 bases removed from V and 5 bases from J, the gap between germline ends came to 12 bases. Every participating donor contributed about 10 milliliters of peripheral blood through a draw. Then a second PCR, running roughly 6 to 11 cycles, was carried out with a sample-barcoded 5' primer and a J-beta primer mix. Every single cDNA molecule received a tag from a template-switch adaptor with 12 random nucleotides. TCRdb re-derived calls from the 5' RACE reads in MiXCR, one entry per CDR3 protein. The profile shows roughly 1.4 million distinct CDR3 sequences, 55% to 75% of them singletons.

Material for sequencing was blood. The V call is TRBV30, the J call TRBJ2-1; a weak D match, TRBD1 (6 bases). This TCR came from a man aged 18 to 30 in good health. As DNA, the CDR3 is TGTGCCTGGACCGAGGACAGCCACAATGAGCAGTTCTTC. As protein: CAWTEDSHNEQFF.